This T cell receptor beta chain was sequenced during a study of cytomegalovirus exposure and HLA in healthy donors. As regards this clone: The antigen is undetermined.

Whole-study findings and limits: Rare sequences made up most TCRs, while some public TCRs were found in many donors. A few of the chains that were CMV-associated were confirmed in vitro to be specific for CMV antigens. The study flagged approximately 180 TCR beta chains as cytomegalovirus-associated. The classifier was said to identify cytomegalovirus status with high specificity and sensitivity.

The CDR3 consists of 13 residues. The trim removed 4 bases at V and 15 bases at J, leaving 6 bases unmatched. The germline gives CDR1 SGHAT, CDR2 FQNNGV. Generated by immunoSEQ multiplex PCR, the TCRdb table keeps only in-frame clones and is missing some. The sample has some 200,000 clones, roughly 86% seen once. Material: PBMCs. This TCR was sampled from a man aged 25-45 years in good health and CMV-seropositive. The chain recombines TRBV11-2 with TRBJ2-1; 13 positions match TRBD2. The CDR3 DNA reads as TGTGCCAGCAGCTCCGGGACTAGCGGGGCCGTGTTCTTC. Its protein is CASSSGTSGAVFF.